Shown below are 26 T cell receptor beta chains from a single sample sequenced in a study of cytomegalovirus exposure and HLA in healthy donors. In the PCR, 60 Vbeta and 13 Jbeta primers were used. TCRdb's table, derived via immunoSEQ multiplex PCR, lists solely in-frame clones and lacks some. The sample has about 160,000 clones, 70% to 85% seen once; the top ten hold 4.3%. Source material: PBMCs. These receptors all stem from a man aged 40-49 years in good health and CMV-seronegative.

The chain recombines TRBV9 with TRBJ1-2, with D perhaps TRBD1 (6 bases). Germline CDR1 reads SGDLS; CDR2 reads YYNGEE. The V gene lost 0 bases and the J gene lost 3 bases, with 21 bases spanning the gap. The CDR3 is made up of 18 amino acids. The CDR3 region is CASSVELGDKGRDYGYTF. CDR3 bases: TGTGCCAGCAGCGTAGAACTAGGGGACAAGGGTCGGGACTATGGCTACACCTTC.

This clone was observed a handful of times. The chain carries TRBV23-1 and TRBJ2-2, with TRBD1 as a possible D gene (6 bases). Being an ORF, TRBV23-1 has a function that is uncertain. This CDR3 region has 15 residues. V shed 7 bases and J shed 0 bases, with 12 bases lying between them. The CDR3 DNA is TGCGCCAGCACCCTGGCAGGGGCGAACACCGGGGAGCTGTTTTTT. This encodes CASTLAGANTGELFF.

The genes are TRBV30 and TRBJ1-2, with D possibly TRBD1 on 5 matching bases. The CDR3 contains 12 residues. Germline V gene sequence: CDR1 GTSNPN, CDR2 SVGIG (reference sequence). V was pared by 4 bases and J by 7 bases, with 13 bases between. The CDR3 bases are TGTGCCTGGACCAGGGTATGGGCTGGCTACACCTTC. Translating gives CAWTRVWAGYTF.

The V gene is TRBV7-8, the J gene TRBJ2-2; D is perhaps TRBD1 (5 bases). This CDR3 has 12 residues. V was cut by 6 bases and J by 7 bases, with 9 bases left in between. Germline lookup yields CDR1 SGHVS and CDR2 FQNEAQ. The CDR3 spells CASSSGLGELFF. CDR3 DNA: TGTGCCAGCAGTTCAGGGCTCGGGGAGCTGTTTTTT.

V usage is TRBV6-5 and J usage is TRBJ2-5, with D perhaps TRBD1 (6 bases). The germline V gene encodes CDR1 MNHEY and CDR2 SVGAGI. Trimming took 6 bases from V and 2 from J, leaving 16 bases between them. This CDR3 comprises 15 residues. The CDR3 region is CASSRNRARQETQYF. The DNA of the CDR3 is TGTGCCAGCAGCCGCAACAGGGCAAGGCAAGAGACCCAGTACTTC.

J is TRBJ1-4 and V is TRBV4-3; TRBD1 aligns across 7 bases. The germline gives CDR1 LGHNA, CDR2 YSLEER. The V and J ends lost 0 bases and 0 bases, in that order; junction bases with no gene match: 7. The CDR3 has 18 residues. CDR3 in amino acids: CASSQDQGVRSTNEKLFF. The CDR3 DNA follows: TGCGCCAGCAGCCAAGACCAGGGGGTCCGTTCAACTAATGAAAAACTGTTTTTT.

V and J are TRBV19 and TRBJ2-3; 9 positions match TRBD1. The CDR3 spans 17 residues. V lost 7 bases to trimming and J lost 2 bases; unmatched junction nucleotides: 13. Germline V gives CDR1 LNHDA, CDR2 SQIVND (reference sequence). CDR3 residues: CASNRGGGQGITDTQYF. DNA for the CDR3: TGTGCCAGTAATCGAGGCGGAGGACAGGGGATCACAGATACGCAGTATTTT.

This clone has a handful of counts. The CDR3 loop reads CASGWGTGSVDTQYF. The DNA of the CDR3 is TGTGCTAGTGGTTGGGGGACAGGATCGGTAGATACGCAGTATTTT. V gene TRBV12-5 combines with J gene TRBJ2-3, with 8 positions matching TRBD1. The germline gives CDR1 LGHNT, CDR2 FRNRAP. V trimming: 4 bases; J trimming: 5 bases; junction bases outside the gene matches: 8. The CDR3 runs 15 residues.

This chain links TRBV10-3 with TRBJ1-6, with TRBD1 identical over 9 bases. The junction had 3 bases not matched to a gene; V was cut back by 6 bases and J by 6 bases. The CDR3 has 14 residues. The germline CDR1 and CDR2 sequences are ENHRY and SYGVKD. The DNA for the CDR3 is TGTGCCATCAGCCCGGGACAGGGTAATTCACCCCTCCACTTT. Amino acids: CAISPGQGNSPLHF.

V usage is TRBV2 and J usage is TRBJ1-2, with D possibly being TRBD1 (6 bases). Germline loops: CDR1 SNHLY, CDR2 FYNNEI. Trimming took off 11 bases at V and 0 bases at J, with 13 bases between the two ends. The CDR3 length is 13 residues. CDR3 coding DNA: TGTGCCGGGCACAGGGCCACTAACTATGGCTACACCTTC. It encodes CAGHRATNYGYTF.

This clone has only a few counts. The rearrangement links TRBV5-4 to TRBJ2-4; possible D gene TRBD2, 5 bases. Trimming took 0 bases from V and 1 from J, leaving 5 bases between them. The CDR3 has 14 amino acids. CDR1 and CDR2 from the germline V gene are SGHNT and YYREEE (reference sequence). CDR3 loop: CASSLAGAKNIQYF. The CDR3 DNA reads TGTGCCAGCAGCTTGGCGGGGGCCAAAAACATTCAGTACTTC.

The chain links TRBV5-3 to TRBJ2-5, with a weak D call TRBD2 (6 bases). TRBV5-3 is an open reading frame, and its role is uncertain. The V and J ends lost 4 bases and 2 bases respectively, with 9 bases between them. This CDR3 spans 13 amino acids. CDR3 sequence: CARSKGTQETQYF. In DNA, the CDR3 is TGTGCCAGAAGCAAAGGGACTCAAGAGACCCAGTACTTC.

The chain combines TRBV19 with TRBJ2-5; tentatively, D is TRBD2 (7 bases). The CDR3 is 15 amino acids. CDR1 is LNHDA and CDR2 is SQIVND in the germline V gene (reference sequence). Between the trimmed V and J ends, which lost 3 bases and 2 bases, there was a span of 13 bases. The CDR3 loop reads CASSMGGAGQETQYF. CDR3 in DNA: TGTGCCAGTAGTATGGGGGGGGCCGGGCAAGAGACCCAGTACTTC.

V and J are TRBV27 and TRBJ2-7, with D uncertain. Germline CDR1 is MNHEY and CDR2 is SMNVEV (reference sequence). This CDR3 comprises 14 residues. Trimming removed 2 bases at V and 6 bases at J, with 14 bases between. CDR3 region: CASSLSPVAPEQYF. Written as DNA, the CDR3 is TGTGCCAGCAGTTTAAGTCCAGTAGCCCCCGAGCAGTACTTC.

This sequence joins TRBV11-2 and TRBJ1-2; tentative D call: TRBD1 (6 bases). Germline V gene sequence: CDR1 SGHAT, CDR2 FQNNGV. This CDR3 has 12 amino acids. Trimming cost V 6 bases and J 7 bases, with 12 bases left between them. As DNA, the CDR3 is TGTGCCAGCAGACCCCAGGGGTTTGGCTACACCTTC. It encodes CASRPQGFGYTF.

This rearrangement joins TRBV5-1 to TRBJ1-2; D not certain. CDR3 size: 13 residues. V lost 0 bases and J lost 4, with 7 bases in between. In germline, CDR1 is SGHRS, CDR2 YFSETQ. The CDR3 DNA reads TGCGCCAGCAGCTTGGACCCGAGCTATGGCTACACCTTC. Translating gives CASSLDPSYGYTF. The variable domain in full, with the rest retrieved from reference TRBV5-1 and TRBJ1-2, is KAGVTQTPRYLIKTRGQQVTLSCSPISGHRSVSWYQQTPGQGLQFLFEYFSETQRNKGNFPGRFSGRQFSNSRSEMNVSTLELGDSALYLCASSLDPSYGYTFGSGTRLTVV.

This clone was counted a single time. The chain links TRBV6-5 to TRBJ2-2; TRBD2 matches at 10 bases. Germline assignment: CDR1 MNHEY and CDR2 SVGAGI. CDR3 length equals 15 residues. After removal of 6 bases from V and 4 bases from J, the junction contained 5 bases not matched to a gene. The CDR3 is CASSPLAGTTGELFF. The CDR3 DNA is TGTGCCAGCAGCCCACTAGCGGGGACCACCGGGGAGCTGTTTTTT.

The chain recombines TRBV18 with TRBJ1-2, with 9 bases lining up with TRBD1. The CDR3 spans 13 residues. V gave up 6 bases and J gave up 6 bases; unmatched junction bases: 5. Germline lookup yields CDR1 KGHSH and CDR2 LQKENI. CDR3 DNA sequence: TGTGCCAGCTCGACCCGGACAGGGGATGGCTACACCTTC. This codes for CASSTRTGDGYTF.

This clone was seen a handful of times. V usage is TRBV5-1 and J usage is TRBJ1-4, with D maybe TRBD1 (5 bases). Between the trimmed V and J ends, which lost 0 bases and 7 bases, there was a span of 10 bases. CDR3 length: 14 residues. CDR1 is SGHRS, CDR2 YFSETQ, per germline. The CDR3 loop reads CASSLAPGGEKLFF. Here the CDR3 DNA reads TGCGCCAGCAGCTTGGCCCCGGGGGGTGAAAAACTGTTTTTT. Using reference TRBV5-1 and TRBJ1-4 for the parts outside the CDR3, the full variable domain is KAGVTQTPRYLIKTRGQQVTLSCSPISGHRSVSWYQQTPGQGLQFLFEYFSETQRNKGNFPGRFSGRQFSNSRSEMNVSTLELGDSALYLCASSLAPGGEKLFFGSGTQLSVL.

V is TRBV23-1 and J is TRBJ2-7, with 10 nucleotides matching TRBD1. TRBV23-1 is an open reading frame whose function is uncertain. With V trimmed by 2 bases and J by 3 bases, 7 bases remained unmatched. This CDR3 has 16 residues. The CDR3, as DNA: TGCGCCAGCAGTCAAACCGGGACAGGGGTTTTCTACGAGCAGTACTTC. The encoded protein is CASSQTGTGVFYEQYF.

The rearrangement links TRBV5-8 to TRBJ2-2; D is perhaps TRBD2 (5 bases). The CDR3 has 17 amino acids. The germline V gene has CDR1 SGHTS and CDR2 YDEGEE. Trimming pared 1 base from V and 6 bases from J, leaving 19 bases between. CDR3 sequence: CASSLSEGYPSPGELFF. CDR3 sequence (DNA): TGTGCCAGCAGCTTGTCCGAGGGTTACCCGAGCCCCGGGGAGCTGTTTTTT.

This clone has just a few counts. The chain is built from TRBV10-2 and TRBJ1-2; D uncertain. Germline CDR1 reads WSHSY; CDR2 reads SAAADI. The CDR3 spans 14 residues. Trimming cost V 2 bases and J 5 bases, with 12 bases left between them. The CDR3 loop is CASSEMAAYYGYTF. The CDR3 DNA reads as TGCGCCAGCAGTGAGATGGCGGCCTATTATGGCTACACCTTC.

This CDR3 is CASSVDGGNYGYTF. The CDR3 DNA follows: TGTGCCAGCAGCGTAGATGGGGGCAACTATGGCTACACCTTC. The gene calls are TRBV9 and TRBJ1-2; D might be TRBD1 (6 bases). Between the trimmed V and J ends, which lost 0 bases and 2 bases, there was a span of 8 bases. Germline lookup yields CDR1 SGDLS and CDR2 YYNGEE. The CDR3 is made up of 14 amino acids.

The chain is built from TRBV28 and TRBJ1-4; D remains unclear. Germline values: CDR1 MDHEN, CDR2 SYDVKM. The CDR3 spans 15 residues. The V end was cut by 4 bases, the J end by 5 bases, with 14 bases between. This CDR3 is CASSSPRGGNEKLFF. In nucleotides, the CDR3 is TGTGCCAGCAGTTCCCCCCGGGGAGGAAATGAAAAACTGTTTTTT. Variable domain in full (rest from reference TRBV28 and TRBJ1-4): DVKVTQSSRYLVKRTGEKVFLECVQDMDHENMFWYRQDPGLGLRLIYFSYDVKMKEKGDIPEGYSVSREKKERFSLILESASTNQTSMYLCASSSPRGGNEKLFFGSGTQLSVL.

This clone has a handful of counts. The CDR3 coding sequence is TGTGCCAGCAGCGTAGACGGGACAGAACGCTATGGCTACACCTTC. This encodes CASSVDGTERYGYTF. V gene TRBV9 combines with J gene TRBJ1-2, with TRBD1 matching 7 bases. Germline lookup yields CDR1 SGDLS and CDR2 YYNGEE. The CDR3 has 15 amino acids. Trimming removed 0 bases from V and 4 bases from J; junction bases left unmatched: 6.

V and J are TRBV2 and TRBJ2-5; tentative D call: TRBD1 (6 bases). The CDR3 is 13 residues long. Germline lookup yields CDR1 SNHLY and CDR2 FYNNEI. V lost 6 bases, J lost 1 base, and 9 bases lay in between. CDR3 amino acids: CASSGQTQETQYF. CDR3 DNA: TGTGCCAGCAGCGGACAGACCCAAGAGACCCAGTACTTC.